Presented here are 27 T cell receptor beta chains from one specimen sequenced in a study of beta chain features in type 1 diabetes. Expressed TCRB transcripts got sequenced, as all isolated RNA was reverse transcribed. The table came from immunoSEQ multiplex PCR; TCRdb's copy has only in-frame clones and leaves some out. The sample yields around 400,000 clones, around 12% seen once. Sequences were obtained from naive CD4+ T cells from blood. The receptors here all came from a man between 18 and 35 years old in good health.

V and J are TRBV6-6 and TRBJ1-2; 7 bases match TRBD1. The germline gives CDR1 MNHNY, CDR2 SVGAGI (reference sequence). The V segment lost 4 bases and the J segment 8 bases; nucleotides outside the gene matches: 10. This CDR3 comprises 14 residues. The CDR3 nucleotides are TGTGCCAGCAGTTCGAGACAGGGAATTAGAGGCTACACCTTC. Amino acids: CASSSRQGIRGYTF.

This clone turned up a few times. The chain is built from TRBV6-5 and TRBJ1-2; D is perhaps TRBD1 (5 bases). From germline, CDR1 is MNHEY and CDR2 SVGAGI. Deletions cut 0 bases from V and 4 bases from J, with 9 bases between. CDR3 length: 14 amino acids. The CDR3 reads CASSYSQGLYGYTF. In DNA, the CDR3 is TGTGCCAGCAGTTACTCCCAGGGTCTCTATGGCTACACCTTC.

In nucleotides, the CDR3 is TGTGCCAGCAGCTTAGCGCTTGGGCTAGCGGGACCCACAGATACGCAGTATTTT. Translating gives CASSLALGLAGPTDTQYF. The rearrangement uses TRBV7-2 and TRBJ2-3, with 9 positions matching TRBD2. The V gene end was trimmed by 0 bases and the J gene end by 2 bases; junction bases not matched to a gene: 9. This CDR3 comprises 18 residues. CDR1 and CDR2 (germline): SGHTA, FQGNSA. Filled out from reference TRBV7-2 and TRBJ2-3, the complete variable domain reads GAGVSQSPSNKVTEKGKDVELRCDPISGHTALYWYRQSLGQGLEFLIYFQGNSAPDKSGLPSDRFSAERTGGSVSTLTIQRTQQEDSAVYLCASSLALGLAGPTDTQYFGPGTRLTVL.

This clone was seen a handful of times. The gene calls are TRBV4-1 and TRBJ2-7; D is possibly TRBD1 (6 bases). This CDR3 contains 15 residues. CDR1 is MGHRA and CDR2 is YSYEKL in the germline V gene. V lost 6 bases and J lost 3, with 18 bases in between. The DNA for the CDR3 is TGCGCCAGCAGTGGGATCGGACAGACCAACTACGAGCAGTACTTC. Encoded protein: CASSGIGQTNYEQYF.

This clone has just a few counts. This CDR3 is CASSFLDRAGTEAFF. In nucleotides, the CDR3 is TGTGCCAGCAGTTTCCTCGACAGGGCGGGTACTGAAGCTTTCTTT. The chain has TRBV27 and TRBJ1-1; 7 positions match TRBD1. V lost 3 bases to trimming and J lost 5 bases; unmatched junction nucleotides: 9. CDR1 MNHEY and CDR2 SMNVEV come from the germline V gene (reference sequence). This CDR3 is built from 15 residues.

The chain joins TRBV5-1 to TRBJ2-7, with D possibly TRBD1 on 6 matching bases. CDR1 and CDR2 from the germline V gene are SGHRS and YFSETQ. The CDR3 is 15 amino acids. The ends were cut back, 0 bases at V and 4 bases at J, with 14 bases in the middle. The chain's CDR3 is CASSLAPDRLYEQYF. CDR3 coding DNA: TGCGCCAGCAGCTTGGCGCCGGACAGATTATACGAGCAGTACTTC.

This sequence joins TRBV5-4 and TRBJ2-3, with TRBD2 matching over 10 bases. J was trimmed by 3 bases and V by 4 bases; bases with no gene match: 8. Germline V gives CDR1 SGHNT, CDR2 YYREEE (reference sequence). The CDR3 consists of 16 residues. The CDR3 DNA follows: TGTGCCAGCAGCCGGCGGACTAGCGGATCAACAGATACGCAGTATTTT. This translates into CASSRRTSGSTDTQYF.

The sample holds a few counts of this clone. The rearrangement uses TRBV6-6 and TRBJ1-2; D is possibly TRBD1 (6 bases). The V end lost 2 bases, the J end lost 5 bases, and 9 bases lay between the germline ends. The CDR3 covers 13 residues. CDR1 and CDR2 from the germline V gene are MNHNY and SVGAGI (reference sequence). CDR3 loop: CASSYQTGYGYTF. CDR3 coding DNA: TGTGCCAGCAGTTACCAAACAGGGTATGGCTACACCTTC.

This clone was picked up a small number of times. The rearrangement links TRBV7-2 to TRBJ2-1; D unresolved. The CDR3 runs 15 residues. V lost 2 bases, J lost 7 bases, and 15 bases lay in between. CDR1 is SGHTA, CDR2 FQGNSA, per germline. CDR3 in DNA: TGTGCCAGCAGCTTAAGCGTGCGCGAGCCTAATGAGCAGTTCTTC. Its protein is CASSLSVREPNEQFF.

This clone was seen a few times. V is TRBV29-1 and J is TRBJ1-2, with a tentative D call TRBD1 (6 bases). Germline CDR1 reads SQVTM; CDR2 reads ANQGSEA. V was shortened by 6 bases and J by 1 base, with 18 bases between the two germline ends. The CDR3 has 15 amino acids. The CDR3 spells CSVRVGRGDNYGYTF. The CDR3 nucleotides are TGCAGCGTCAGAGTTGGCAGGGGCGATAACTATGGCTACACCTTC.

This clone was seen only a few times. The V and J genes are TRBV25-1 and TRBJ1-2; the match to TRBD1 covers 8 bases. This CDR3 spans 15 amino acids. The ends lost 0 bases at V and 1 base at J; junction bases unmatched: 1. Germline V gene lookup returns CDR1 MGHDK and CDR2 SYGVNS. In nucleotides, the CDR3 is TGTGCCAGCAGTGAATATACAGGGGGTAACTATGGCTACACCTTC. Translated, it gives CASSEYTGGNYGYTF.

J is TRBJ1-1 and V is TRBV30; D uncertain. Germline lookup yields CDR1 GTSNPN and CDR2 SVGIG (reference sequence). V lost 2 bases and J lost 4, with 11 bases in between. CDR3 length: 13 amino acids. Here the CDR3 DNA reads TGTGCCTGGAGTCCCAGGTTGGCCACTGAAGCTTTCTTT. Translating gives CAWSPRLATEAFF. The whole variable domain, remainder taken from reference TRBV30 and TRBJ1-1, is SQTIHQWPATLVQPVGSPLSLECTVEGTSNPNLYWYRQAAGRGLQLLFYSVGIGQISSEVPQNLSASRPQDRQFILSSKKLLLSDSGFYLCAWSPRLATEAFFGQGTRLTVV.

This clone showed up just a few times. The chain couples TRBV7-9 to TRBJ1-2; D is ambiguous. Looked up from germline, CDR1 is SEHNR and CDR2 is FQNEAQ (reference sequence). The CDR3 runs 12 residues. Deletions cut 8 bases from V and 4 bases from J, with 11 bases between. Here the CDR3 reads CASLQFLYGYTF. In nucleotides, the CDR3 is TGTGCCAGCCTACAGTTCCTCTATGGCTACACCTTC.

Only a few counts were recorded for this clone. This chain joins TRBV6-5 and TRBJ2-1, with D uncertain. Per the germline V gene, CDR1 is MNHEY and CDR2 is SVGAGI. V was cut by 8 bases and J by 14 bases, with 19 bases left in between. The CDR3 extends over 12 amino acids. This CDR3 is CASSYTAVGEFF. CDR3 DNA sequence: TGTGCCAGCTCTTATACGGCGGTGGGTGAGTTCTTC.

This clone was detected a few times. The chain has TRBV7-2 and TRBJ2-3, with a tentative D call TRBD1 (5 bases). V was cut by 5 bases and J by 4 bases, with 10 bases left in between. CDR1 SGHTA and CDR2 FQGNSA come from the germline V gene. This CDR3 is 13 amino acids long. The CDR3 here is CASSGQGADTQYF. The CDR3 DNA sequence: TGTGCCAGCAGCGGGCAAGGGGCAGATACGCAGTATTTT.

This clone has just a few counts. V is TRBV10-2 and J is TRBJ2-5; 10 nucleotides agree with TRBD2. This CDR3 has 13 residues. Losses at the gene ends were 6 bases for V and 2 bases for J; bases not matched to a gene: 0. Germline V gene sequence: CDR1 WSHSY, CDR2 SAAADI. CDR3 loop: CASRLAGQETQYF. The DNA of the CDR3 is TGCGCCAGCAGACTAGCGGGACAAGAGACCCAGTACTTC.

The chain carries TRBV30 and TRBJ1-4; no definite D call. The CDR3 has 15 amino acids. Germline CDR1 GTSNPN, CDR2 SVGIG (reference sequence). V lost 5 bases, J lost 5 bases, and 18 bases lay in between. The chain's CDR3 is CAWGRRNSRNEKLFF. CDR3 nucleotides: TGTGCCTGGGGGAGAAGGAACTCCCGAAATGAAAAACTGTTTTTT.

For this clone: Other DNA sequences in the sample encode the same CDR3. The CDR3 nucleotides are TGTGCCAGCAGTTTGGGGGGAGTAGAGACCCAGTACTTC. As protein: CASSLGGVETQYF. The chain carries TRBV28 and TRBJ2-5; possible D gene TRBD2, 6 bases. Germline CDR1 reads MDHEN; CDR2 reads SYDVKM. This CDR3 is built from 13 residues. Deletions cut 3 bases from V and 4 bases from J, with 9 bases between.

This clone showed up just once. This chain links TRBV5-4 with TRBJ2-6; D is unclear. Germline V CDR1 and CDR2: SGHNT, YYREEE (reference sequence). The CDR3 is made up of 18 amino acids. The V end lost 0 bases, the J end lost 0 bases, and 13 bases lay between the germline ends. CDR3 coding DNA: TGTGCCAGCAGCTTGGCCTACGAGTCTGCCTCTGGGGCCAACGTCCTGACTTTC. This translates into CASSLAYESASGANVLTF.

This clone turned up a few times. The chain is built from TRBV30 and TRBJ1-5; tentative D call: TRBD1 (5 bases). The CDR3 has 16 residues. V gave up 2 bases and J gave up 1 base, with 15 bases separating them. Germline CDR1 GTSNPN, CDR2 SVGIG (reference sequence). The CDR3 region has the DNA TGTGCCTGGAGTAGCAGGGCTTGGGTGAGCAATCAGCCCCAGCATTTT. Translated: CAWSSRAWVSNQPQHF.

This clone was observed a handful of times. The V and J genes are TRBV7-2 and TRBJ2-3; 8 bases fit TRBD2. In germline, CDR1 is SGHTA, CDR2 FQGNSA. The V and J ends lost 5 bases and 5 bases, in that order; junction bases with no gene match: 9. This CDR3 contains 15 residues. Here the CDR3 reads CASSLGLGGRDTQYF. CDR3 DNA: TGTGCCAGCAGCCTGGGACTAGGAGGAAGAGATACGCAGTATTTT.

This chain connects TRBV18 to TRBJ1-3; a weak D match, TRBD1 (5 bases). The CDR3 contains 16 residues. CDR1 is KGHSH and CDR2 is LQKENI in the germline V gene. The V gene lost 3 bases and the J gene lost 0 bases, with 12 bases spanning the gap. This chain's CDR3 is CASSPFLRDSGNTIYF. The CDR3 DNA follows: TGTGCCAGCTCACCCTTCCTCAGGGACTCTGGAAACACCATATATTTT.

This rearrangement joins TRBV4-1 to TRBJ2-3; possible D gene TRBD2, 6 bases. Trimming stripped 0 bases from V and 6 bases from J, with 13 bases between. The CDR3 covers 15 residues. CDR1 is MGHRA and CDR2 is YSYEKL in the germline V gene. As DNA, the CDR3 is TGCGCCAGCAGCCAAGATGGGGGGAGAGGTGATACGCAGTATTTT. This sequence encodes CASSQDGGRGDTQYF.

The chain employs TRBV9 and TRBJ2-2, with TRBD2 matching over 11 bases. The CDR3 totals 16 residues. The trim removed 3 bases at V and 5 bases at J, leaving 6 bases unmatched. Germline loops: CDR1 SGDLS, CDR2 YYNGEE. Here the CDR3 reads CASSALAGVGTGELFF. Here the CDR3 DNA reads TGTGCCAGCAGCGCACTAGCGGGAGTCGGGACCGGGGAGCTGTTTTTT.

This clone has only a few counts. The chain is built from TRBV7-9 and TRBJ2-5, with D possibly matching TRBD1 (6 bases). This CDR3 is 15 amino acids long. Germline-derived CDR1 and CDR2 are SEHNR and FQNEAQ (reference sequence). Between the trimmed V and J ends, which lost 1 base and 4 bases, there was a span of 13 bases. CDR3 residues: CASSLGRGFGETQYF. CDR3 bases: TGTGCCAGCAGCTTAGGCAGGGGTTTTGGAGAGACCCAGTACTTC.

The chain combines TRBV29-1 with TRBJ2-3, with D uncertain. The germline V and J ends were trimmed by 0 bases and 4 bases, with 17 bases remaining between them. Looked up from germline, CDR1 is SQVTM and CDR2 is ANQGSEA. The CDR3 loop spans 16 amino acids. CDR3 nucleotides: TGCAGCGTTGAAGATCAACGCTCTCCGAGCCCAGATACGCAGTATTTT. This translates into CSVEDQRSPSPDTQYF.

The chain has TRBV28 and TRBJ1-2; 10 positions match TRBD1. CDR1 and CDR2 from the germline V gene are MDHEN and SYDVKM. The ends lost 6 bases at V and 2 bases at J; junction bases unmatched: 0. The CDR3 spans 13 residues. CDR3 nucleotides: TGTGCCAGCAGGACAGGGGGCAACTATGGCTACACCTTC. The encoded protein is CASRTGGNYGYTF.